These T cell receptor beta chains were read from a single sample in a study of cytomegalovirus exposure and HLA in healthy donors. TCRdb's copy holds only in-frame clones and misses some; the assay was immunoSEQ multiplex PCR. The sample includes roughly 240,000 clones, approximately 81% seen only once; the top ten take around 0.22%. Sequenced input: PBMCs. The receptors shown here come from a girl aged 2 to 10 in good health and CMV-seronegative. The CDR3 runs from the conserved cysteine through the conserved F or W. Fields, in order: J gene, clone size, D gene, V gene, CDR3 DNA, CDR3 protein. The D gene is left open where the match is weak. Clone sizes are given selectively: once, few, many, or a class where the clone is expanded.

TRBJ2-3,NA,TRBD2,TRBV4-2,TGTGCCAGCAGCCGCCGTCCCGGGGGGGCCTTCACAGATACGCAGTATTTT,CASSRRPGGAFTDTQYF
TRBJ1-6,NA,NA,TRBV2,TGTGCCAGCAGTGATCAGGGGAGCCATTCACCCCTCCACTTT,CASSDQGSHSPLHF
TRBJ2-5,NA,NA,TRBV7-7,TGTGCCAGCAGTCTTACGTACAGGGAAGAGACCCAGTACTTC,CASSLTYREETQYF
TRBJ2-2,NA,NA,TRBV5-6,TGTGCCAGCAGCTTGGGCAGGGCCGGGGAGCTGTTTTTT,CASSLGRAGELFF
TRBJ2-7,NA,TRBD2,TRBV10-3,TGTGCCATCAGTGACAAGCGGGAGTCCGAGCAGTACTTC,CAISDKRESEQYF
TRBJ2-7,NA,NA,TRBV4-1,TGCGCCAGCAGCCAAGGGTCTCTAGCGATAGGTGAGCAGTACTTC,CASSQGSLAIGEQYF
TRBJ2-5,once,TRBD2,TRBV6-1,TGTGCCAGCAGTGAGGCTAGCGGGGGTTACGAGACCCAGTACTTC,CASSEASGGYETQYF
TRBJ2-2,NA,NA,TRBV10-1,TGCGCCAGCAGTGAGTGGAGGAGCGGCACCGGGGAGCTGTTTTTT,CASSEWRSGTGELFF
TRBJ1-2,NA,NA,TRBV6-1,TGTGCCAGCAGTGAAGTAACAGGGTATGGCTACACCTTC,CASSEVTGYGYTF
TRBJ2-1,NA,NA,TRBV12-5,TGTGCTAGTGGCCTCTATGCATACAATGAGCAGTTCTTC,CASGLYAYNEQFF
TRBJ2-5,few,NA,TRBV10-3,TGTGCCATCAAAGGGCAGGGCGAAGAGACCCAGTACTTC,CAIKGQGEETQYF
TRBJ1-2,NA,TRBD1,TRBV2,TGTGCCAGCAGTGAAGCGCTTCGGGACAGGGGGCATGGCTACACCTTC,CASSEALRDRGHGYTF
TRBJ1-5,once,NA,TRBV2,TGTGCCAGCAATACCGGGACACCAAGCAATCAGCCCCAGCATTTT,CASNTGTPSNQPQHF
TRBJ2-7,NA,TRBD1,TRBV27,TGTGCCAGCCAAGAGGTAGGGGGCAAGGTGCAGTACTTC,CASQEVGGKVQYF
TRBJ2-6,few,NA,TRBV4-1,TGCGCCAGCAGCCAAGTGGGCAGAACTGGGGCCAACGTCCTGACTTTC,CASSQVGRTGANVLTF
TRBJ1-2,NA,TRBD1,TRBV5-4,TGTGCCAGCAGCCGGGACAGGTATGGCTACACCTTC,CASSRDRYGYTF
TRBJ1-2,NA,NA,TRBV2,TGTGCCAGCAGCGCAAGAAAGCTTATCTTCGGTAACTATGGCTACACCTTC,CASSARKLIFGNYGYTF
TRBJ1-5,NA,NA,TRBV7-8,TGTGCCAGCAGCTTAGTGCAGGGTCCTCGTAGGCCCCAGCATTTT,CASSLVQGPRRPQHF
TRBJ1-4,NA,TRBD1,TRBV15,TGTGCCACCAGCAGACCCCGTGGGGCCCAGGGGGCGATTAATGAAAAACTGTTTTTT,CATSRPRGAQGAINEKLFF
TRBJ2-1,NA,NA,TRBV6-5,TGTGCCAGCAGAACCGAAGCGGGCTCCTACAATGAGCAGTTCTTC,CASRTEAGSYNEQFF
TRBJ1-5,once,NA,TRBV10-1,TGCGCCAGCATCCTTGACAGTCGTTATAGCAATCAGCCCCAGCATTTT,CASILDSRYSNQPQHF
TRBJ2-3,once,NA,TRBV6-5,TGTGCCAGCAGTTACGATTGGGCGGTAGGGGGTACGCAGTATTTT,CASSYDWAVGGTQYF
TRBJ1-1,NA,NA,TRBV18,TGTGCCAGCACTAGACGGGAAGACACTGAAGCTTTCTTT,CASTRREDTEAFF
TRBJ1-1,NA,NA,TRBV7-8,TGTGCCAGCAGCCTAAACCTAAATGGGAACACTGAAGCTTTCTTT,CASSLNLNGNTEAFF
TRBJ2-3,NA,TRBD2,TRBV4-1,TGCGCCAGCAGCCCCCATGAGGGGACTAGGCCAGATACGCAGTATTTT,CASSPHEGTRPDTQYF
TRBJ2-7,NA,TRBD2,TRBV15,TGTGCCACCAGCAGAGACGACCTAGCGGGAGGGCCCTTTTACGAGCAGTACTTC,CATSRDDLAGGPFYEQYF
TRBJ1-2,NA,NA,TRBV18,TGTGCCAGCTCACCAATTCCAGGGGAAAACTATGGCTACACCTTC,CASSPIPGENYGYTF
TRBJ2-7,NA,NA,TRBV2,TGTGCCAGCAGTTACGGACAGTACGAGCAGTACTTC,CASSYGQYEQYF
TRBJ2-3,NA,NA,TRBV29-1,TGCAGCGTTGAGCCGGGAGCAGATACGCAGTATTTT,CSVEPGADTQYF
TRBJ1-3,once,NA,TRBV2,TGTGCCAGCAGAACTAGAAACACCATATATTTT,CASRTRNTIYF
TRBJ1-5,once,TRBD1,TRBV6-5,TGTGCCAGCAGACCGGACAGGGGGTATCAGCCCCAGCATTTT,CASRPDRGYQPQHF
TRBJ1-1,once,NA,TRBV19,TGTGCCAGTAGTATAGAGTGGGACATTGGTCTGAACACTGAAGCTTTCTTT,CASSIEWDIGLNTEAFF
TRBJ1-2,NA,TRBD1,TRBV7-9,TGTGCCAGCAGCTTAACTGGGACAGGGGGTGGCTACACCTTC,CASSLTGTGGGYTF
TRBJ2-1,few,TRBD2,TRBV4-2,TGTGCCAGCAGCCAAGGGGGAGCGGGGGCTTTGAATGAGCAGTTCTTC,CASSQGGAGALNEQFF
TRBJ2-7,NA,TRBD2,TRBV5-6,TGTGCCAGCAGCGCCGGGACTAGCAGGCGCGAGCAGTACTTC,CASSAGTSRREQYF
TRBJ2-3,once,NA,TRBV9,TGTGCCAGCAGCCCACAGGCAAGAAGCACAGATACGCAGTATTTT,CASSPQARSTDTQYF
TRBJ1-1,once,NA,TRBV2,TGTGCCAGCAGTGATCAAAACACTGAAGCTTTCTTT,CASSDQNTEAFF
TRBJ2-7,NA,NA,TRBV4-2,TGTGCCAGCAGCCAAGGGGGAGTCGGTTTCTCCTACGAGCAGTACTTC,CASSQGGVGFSYEQYF
TRBJ2-7,few,NA,TRBV4-1,TGCGCCAGCAGCCAAGAAAGGGGAAACTTCTACGAGCAGTACTTC,CASSQERGNFYEQYF
TRBJ2-1,NA,TRBD1,TRBV29-1,TGCAGCGTCCTAACGGTGGGACAGGCCAGGTTCTTC,CSVLTVGQARFF